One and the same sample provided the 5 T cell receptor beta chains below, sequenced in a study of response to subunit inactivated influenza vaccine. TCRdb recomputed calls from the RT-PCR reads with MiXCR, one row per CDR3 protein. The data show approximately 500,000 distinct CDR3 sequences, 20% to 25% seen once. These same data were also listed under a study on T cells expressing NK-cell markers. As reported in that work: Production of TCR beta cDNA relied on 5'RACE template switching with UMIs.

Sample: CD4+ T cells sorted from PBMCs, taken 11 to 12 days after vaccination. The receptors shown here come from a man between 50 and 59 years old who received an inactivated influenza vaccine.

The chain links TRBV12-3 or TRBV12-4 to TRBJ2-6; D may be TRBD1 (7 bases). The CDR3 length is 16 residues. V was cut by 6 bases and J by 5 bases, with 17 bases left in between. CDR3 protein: CASRPDREDWANVLTF. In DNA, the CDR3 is TGTGCCAGCAGACCCGACAGGGAGGATTGGGCCAACGTCCTGACTTTC.

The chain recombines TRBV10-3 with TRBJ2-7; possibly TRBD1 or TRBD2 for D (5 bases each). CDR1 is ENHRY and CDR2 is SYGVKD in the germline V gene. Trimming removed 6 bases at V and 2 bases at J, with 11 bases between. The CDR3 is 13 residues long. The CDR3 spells CAISGTETYEQYF. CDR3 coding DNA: TGTGCCATCAGCGGGACGGAAACCTACGAGCAGTACTTC.

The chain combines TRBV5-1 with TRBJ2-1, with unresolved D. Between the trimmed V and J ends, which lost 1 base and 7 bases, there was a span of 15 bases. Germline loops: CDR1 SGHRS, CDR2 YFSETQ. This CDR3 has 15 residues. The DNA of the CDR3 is TGCGCCAGCAGCTTGATGGTAGGGCGTTCGAATGAGCAGTTCTTC. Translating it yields CASSLMVGRSNEQFF.

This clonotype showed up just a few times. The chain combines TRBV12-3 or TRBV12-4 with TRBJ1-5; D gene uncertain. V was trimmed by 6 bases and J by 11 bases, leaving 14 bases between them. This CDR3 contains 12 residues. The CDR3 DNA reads TGTGCCAGCAGCTCCCAGCCCGAGGCCCAGCATTTT. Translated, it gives CASSSQPEAQHF.

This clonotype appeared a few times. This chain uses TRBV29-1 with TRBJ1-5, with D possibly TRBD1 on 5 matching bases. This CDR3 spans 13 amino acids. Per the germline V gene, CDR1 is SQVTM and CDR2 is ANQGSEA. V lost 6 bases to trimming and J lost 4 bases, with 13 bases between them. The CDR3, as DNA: TGCAGCGTCGAGGTAGGGACGAATCAGCCCCAGCATTTT. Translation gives CSVEVGTNQPQHF. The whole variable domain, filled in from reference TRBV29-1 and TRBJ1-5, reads SAVISQKPSRDICQRGTSLTIQCQVDSQVTMMFWYRQQPGQSLTLIATANQGSEATYESGFVIDKFPISRPNLTFSTLTVSNMSPEDSSIYLCSVEVGTNQPQHFGDGTRLSIL.